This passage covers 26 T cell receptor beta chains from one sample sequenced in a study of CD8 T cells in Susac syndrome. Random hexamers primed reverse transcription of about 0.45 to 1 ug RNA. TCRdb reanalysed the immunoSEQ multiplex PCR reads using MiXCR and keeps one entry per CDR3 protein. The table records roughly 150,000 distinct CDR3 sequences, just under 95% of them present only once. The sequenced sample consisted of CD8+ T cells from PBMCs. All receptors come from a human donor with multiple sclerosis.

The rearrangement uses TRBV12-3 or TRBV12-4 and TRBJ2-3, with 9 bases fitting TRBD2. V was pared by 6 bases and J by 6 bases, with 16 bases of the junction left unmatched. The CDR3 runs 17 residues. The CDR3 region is CASSHLLRGGSSDTQYF. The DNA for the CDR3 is TGTGCCAGCAGCCACCTCCTGCGGGGGGGCAGTTCGGATACGCAGTATTTT.

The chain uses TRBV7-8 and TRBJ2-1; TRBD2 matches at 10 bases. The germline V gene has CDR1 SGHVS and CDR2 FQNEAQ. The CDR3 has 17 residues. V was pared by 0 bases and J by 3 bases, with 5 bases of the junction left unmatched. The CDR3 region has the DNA TGTGCCAGCAGCTTAGCGAGAGCGGGGGGGTTCTACAATGAGCAGTTCTTC. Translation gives CASSLARAGGFYNEQFF.

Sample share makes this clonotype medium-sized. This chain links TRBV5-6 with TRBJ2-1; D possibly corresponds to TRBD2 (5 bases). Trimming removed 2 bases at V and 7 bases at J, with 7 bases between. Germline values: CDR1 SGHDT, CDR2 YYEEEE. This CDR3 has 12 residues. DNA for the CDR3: TGTGCCAGCAGCTTAGGCGGGAATGAGCAGTTCTTC. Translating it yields CASSLGGNEQFF.

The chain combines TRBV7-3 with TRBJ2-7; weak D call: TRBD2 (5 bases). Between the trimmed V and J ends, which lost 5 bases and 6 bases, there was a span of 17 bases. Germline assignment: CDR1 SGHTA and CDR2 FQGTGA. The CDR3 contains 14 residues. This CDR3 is CASSPQPGWLEQYF. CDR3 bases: TGTGCCAGCAGCCCTCAACCGGGGTGGCTCGAGCAGTACTTC.

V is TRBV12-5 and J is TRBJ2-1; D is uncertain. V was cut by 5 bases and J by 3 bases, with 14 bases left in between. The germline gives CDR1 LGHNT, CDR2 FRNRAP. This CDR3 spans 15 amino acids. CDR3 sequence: CASGPGSLGYNEQFF. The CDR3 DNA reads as TGTGCTAGTGGTCCAGGATCGTTGGGCTACAATGAGCAGTTCTTC.

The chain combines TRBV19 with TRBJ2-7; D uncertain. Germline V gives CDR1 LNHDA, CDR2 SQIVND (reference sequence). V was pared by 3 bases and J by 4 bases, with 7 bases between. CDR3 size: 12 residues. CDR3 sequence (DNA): TGTGCCAGTAGTATGGGGAATTACGAGCAGTACTTC. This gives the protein CASSMGNYEQYF.

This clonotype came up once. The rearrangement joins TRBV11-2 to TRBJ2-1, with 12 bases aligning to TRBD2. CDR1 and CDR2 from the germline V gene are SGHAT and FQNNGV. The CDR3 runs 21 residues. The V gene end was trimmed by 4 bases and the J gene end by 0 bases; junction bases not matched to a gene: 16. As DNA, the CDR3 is TGTGCCAGCAGCTACCCCCTCGGGCTAGCGGGGGGGCCGGACTCCTACAATGAGCAGTTCTTC. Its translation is CASSYPLGLAGGPDSYNEQFF.

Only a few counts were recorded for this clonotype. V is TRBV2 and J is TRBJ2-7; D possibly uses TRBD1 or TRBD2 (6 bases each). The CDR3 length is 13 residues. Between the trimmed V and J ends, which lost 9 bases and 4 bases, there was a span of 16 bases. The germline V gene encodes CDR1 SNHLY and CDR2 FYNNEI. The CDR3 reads CASSGGTSYEQYF. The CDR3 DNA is TGTGCCAGTTCAGGCGGGACATCTTACGAGCAGTACTTC.

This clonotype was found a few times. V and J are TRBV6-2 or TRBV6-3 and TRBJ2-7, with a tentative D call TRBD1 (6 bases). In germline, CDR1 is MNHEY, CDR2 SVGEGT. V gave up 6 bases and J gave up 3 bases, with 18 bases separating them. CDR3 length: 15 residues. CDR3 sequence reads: CASRGIGTPVYEQYF. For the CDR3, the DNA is TGTGCCAGCAGAGGGATCGGGACACCTGTCTACGAGCAGTACTTC.

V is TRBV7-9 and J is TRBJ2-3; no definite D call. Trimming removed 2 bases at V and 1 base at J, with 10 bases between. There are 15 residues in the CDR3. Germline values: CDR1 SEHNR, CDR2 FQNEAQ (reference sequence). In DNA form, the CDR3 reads TGTGCCAGCAGCTTACCGTGGGTCCGCACAGATACGCAGTATTTT. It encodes CASSLPWVRTDTQYF.

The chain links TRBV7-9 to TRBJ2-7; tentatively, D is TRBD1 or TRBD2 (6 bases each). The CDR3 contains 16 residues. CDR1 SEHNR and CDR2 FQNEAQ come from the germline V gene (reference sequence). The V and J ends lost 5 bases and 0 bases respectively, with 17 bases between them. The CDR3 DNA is TGTGCCAGCAGCCCCCCCACGGGGGCGAACTCCTACGAGCAGTACTTC. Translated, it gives CASSPPTGANSYEQYF.

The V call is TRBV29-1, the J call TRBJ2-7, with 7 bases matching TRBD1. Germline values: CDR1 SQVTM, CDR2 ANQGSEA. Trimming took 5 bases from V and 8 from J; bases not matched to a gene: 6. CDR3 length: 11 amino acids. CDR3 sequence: CSVRQGYQQYF. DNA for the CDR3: TGCAGCGTTCGACAGGGATACCAGCAGTACTTC.

The CDR3 DNA reads TGTGCCAGCAGTTTTAGACAGGGATATACTGGAAACACCATATATTTT. Translating gives CASSFRQGYTGNTIYF. V usage is TRBV12-3 or TRBV12-4 and J usage is TRBJ1-3, with 7 bases matching TRBD1. The CDR3 totals 16 residues. The J segment lost 2 bases and the V segment lost 3 bases, leaving 7 bases of the junction unmatched.

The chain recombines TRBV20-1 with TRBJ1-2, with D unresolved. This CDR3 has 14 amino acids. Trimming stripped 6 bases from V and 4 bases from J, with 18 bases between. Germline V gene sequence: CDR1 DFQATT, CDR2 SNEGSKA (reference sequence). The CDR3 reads CSAPRVEGSYGYTF. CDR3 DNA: TGCAGTGCGCCCCGCGTGGAGGGAAGCTATGGCTACACCTTC.

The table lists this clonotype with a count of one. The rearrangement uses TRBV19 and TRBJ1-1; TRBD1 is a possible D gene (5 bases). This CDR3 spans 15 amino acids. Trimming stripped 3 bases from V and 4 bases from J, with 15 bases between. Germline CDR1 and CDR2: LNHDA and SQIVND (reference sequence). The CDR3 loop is CASSIGAGSGTEAFF. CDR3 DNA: TGTGCCAGTAGTATCGGCGCAGGGTCGGGCACTGAAGCTTTCTTT. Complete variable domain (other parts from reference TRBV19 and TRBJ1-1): DGGITQSPKYLFRKEGQNVTLSCEQNLNHDAMYWYRQDPGQGLRLIYYSQIVNDFQKGDIAEGYSVSREKKESFPLTVTSAQKNPTAFYLCASSIGAGSGTEAFFGQGTRLTVV.

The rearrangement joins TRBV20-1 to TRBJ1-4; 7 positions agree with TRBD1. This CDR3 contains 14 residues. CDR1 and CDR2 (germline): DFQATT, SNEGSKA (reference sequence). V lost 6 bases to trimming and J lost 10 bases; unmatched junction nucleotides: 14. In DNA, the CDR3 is TGCAGTGCGGAACCAAGACAGGGCGGGAGAAAACTGTTTTTT. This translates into CSAEPRQGGRKLFF.

The CDR3 protein is CASRTFSGGARETQYF. The CDR3 region has the DNA TGTGCCAGCAGGACTTTTAGCGGGGGGGCACGAGAGACCCAGTACTTC. This sequence joins TRBV28 and TRBJ2-5, with 11 bases aligning to TRBD2. The length of the CDR3 is 16 residues. Per the germline V gene, CDR1 is MDHEN and CDR2 is SYDVKM. V dropped 6 bases and J dropped 4; count of bases not matched to a gene: 10.

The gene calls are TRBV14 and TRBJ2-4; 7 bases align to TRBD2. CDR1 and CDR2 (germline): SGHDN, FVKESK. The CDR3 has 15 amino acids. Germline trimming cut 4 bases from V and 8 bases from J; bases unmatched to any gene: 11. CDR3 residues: CASSPWGGKGHIQYF. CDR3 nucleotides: TGTGCCAGCAGCCCGTGGGGAGGGAAAGGGCACATTCAGTACTTC.

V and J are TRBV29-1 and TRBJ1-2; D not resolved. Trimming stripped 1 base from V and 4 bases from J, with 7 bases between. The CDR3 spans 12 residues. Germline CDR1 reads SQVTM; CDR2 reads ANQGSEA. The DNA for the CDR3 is TGCAGCGTTGAAGGTGGTTTCTATGGCTACACCTTC. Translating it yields CSVEGGFYGYTF. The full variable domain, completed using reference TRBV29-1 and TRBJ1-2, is SAVISQKPSRDICQRGTSLTIQCQVDSQVTMMFWYRQQPGQSLTLIATANQGSEATYESGFVIDKFPISRPNLTFSTLTVSNMSPEDSSIYLCSVEGGFYGYTFGSGTRLTVV.

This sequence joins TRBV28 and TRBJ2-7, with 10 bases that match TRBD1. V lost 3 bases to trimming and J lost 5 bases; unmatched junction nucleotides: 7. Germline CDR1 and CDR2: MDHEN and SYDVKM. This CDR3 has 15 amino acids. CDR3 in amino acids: CASSFFGTGANEQYF. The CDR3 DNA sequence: TGTGCCAGCAGTTTCTTCGGGACAGGGGCGAACGAGCAGTACTTC.

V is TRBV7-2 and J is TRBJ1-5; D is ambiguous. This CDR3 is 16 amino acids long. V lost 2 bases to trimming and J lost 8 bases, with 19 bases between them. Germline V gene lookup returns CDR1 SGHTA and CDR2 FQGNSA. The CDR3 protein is CASSLRADRADKPQHF. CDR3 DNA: TGTGCCAGCAGCTTACGTGCCGACCGTGCGGATAAGCCCCAGCATTTT.

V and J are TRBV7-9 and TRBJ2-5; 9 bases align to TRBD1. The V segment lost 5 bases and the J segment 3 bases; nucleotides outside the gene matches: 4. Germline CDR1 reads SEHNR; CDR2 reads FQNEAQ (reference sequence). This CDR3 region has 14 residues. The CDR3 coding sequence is TGTGCCAGCAGCCCTAGGACAGGGGAAGAGACCCAGTACTTC. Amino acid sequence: CASSPRTGEETQYF.

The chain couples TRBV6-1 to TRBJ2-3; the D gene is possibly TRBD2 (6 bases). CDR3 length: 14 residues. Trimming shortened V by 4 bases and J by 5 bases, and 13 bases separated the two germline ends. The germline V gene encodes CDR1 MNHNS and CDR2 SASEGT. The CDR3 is CASSVAGGIDTQYF. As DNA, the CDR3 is TGTGCCAGCAGTGTAGCTGGCGGGATAGATACGCAGTATTTT.

CDR3 DNA: TGTGCCAGCAGCTTGCCCAAGGGTAATCGTGGCTACACCTTC. Protein product: CASSLPKGNRGYTF. J is TRBJ1-2 and V is TRBV7-9; D remains ambiguous. The CDR3 spans 14 residues. Looked up from germline, CDR1 is SEHNR and CDR2 is FQNEAQ (reference sequence). Trimming removed 3 bases at V and 7 bases at J, with 15 bases between.

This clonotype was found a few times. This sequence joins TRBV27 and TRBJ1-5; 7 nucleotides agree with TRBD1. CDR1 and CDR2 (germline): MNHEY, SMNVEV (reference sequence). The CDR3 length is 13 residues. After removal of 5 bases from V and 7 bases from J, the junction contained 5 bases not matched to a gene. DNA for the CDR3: TGTGCCAGCAGTCCAGGGGGGGGCCAGCCCCAGCATTTT. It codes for CASSPGGGQPQHF.

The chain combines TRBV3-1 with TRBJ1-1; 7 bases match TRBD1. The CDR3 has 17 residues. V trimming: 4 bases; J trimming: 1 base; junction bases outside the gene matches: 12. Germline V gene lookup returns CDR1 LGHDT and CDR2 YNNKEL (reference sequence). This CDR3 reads CASSRDSLSHPNTEAFF. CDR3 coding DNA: TGTGCCAGCAGCCGGGACAGCCTTAGTCATCCGAACACTGAAGCTTTCTTT.